A single sample is the source of the 23 T cell receptor beta chains below, sequenced in a study of T cell responses to AZD1222 COVID-19 vaccine. The repertoire was sequenced with immunoSEQ multiplex PCR; TCRdb's copy has only in-frame clones and lacks some. The sample holds about 150,000 clones, approximately 94% seen once. Material: peripheral blood, obtained on day 0 of AZD1222 vaccination. The receptor set was obtained from an adult in good health.

The chain joins TRBV29-1 to TRBJ1-1; D is undetermined. There are 13 residues in the CDR3. V lost 7 bases, J lost 1 base, and 13 bases lay in between. Germline V lookup: CDR1 SQVTM, CDR2 ANQGSEA. The CDR3 nucleotides are TGCAGCGCGATTCGGACGGCGAACACTGAAGCTTTCTTT. Translating it yields CSAIRTANTEAFF.

The chain employs TRBV9 and TRBJ2-1; TRBD2 matches at 14 bases. V dropped 3 bases and J dropped 7; count of bases not matched to a gene: 12. CDR1 and CDR2 from the germline V gene are SGDLS and YYNGEE. The CDR3 has 18 amino acids. CDR3 bases: TGTGCCAGCAGCGCTCGACTAGCGGGGGGGCCGGGAACGAATGAGCAGTTCTTC. It is translated as CASSARLAGGPGTNEQFF.

This sequence joins TRBV6-1 and TRBJ2-1; D is undetermined. In germline, CDR1 is MNHNS, CDR2 SASEGT. The CDR3 has 16 residues. V shed 4 bases and J shed 3 bases, with 16 bases lying between them. The CDR3 loop is CASSAPNPSVYNEQFF. CDR3 nucleotides: TGTGCCAGCAGTGCCCCCAACCCGAGCGTCTACAATGAGCAGTTCTTC.

The rearrangement joins TRBV9 to TRBJ2-7; D possibly matches TRBD1 or TRBD2 (5 bases each). Per the germline V gene, CDR1 is SGDLS and CDR2 is YYNGEE. The CDR3 is 15 amino acids. V was cut by 4 bases and J by 7 bases, with 21 bases left in between. The CDR3 DNA sequence: TGTGCCAGCAGCCCCCGGGGCCCAGGGATGGGGGAGCAGTACTTC. Protein product: CASSPRGPGMGEQYF.

In its sample, this clone was seen a few times. One end of the junction is discordant with germline, which a read error may explain. The V gene is TRBV7-2, the J gene TRBJ1-6; D uncertain. The V gene's germline CDR1 is SGHTA and CDR2 FQGNSA. This CDR3 contains 15 residues. Here the CDR3 DNA reads TGTGCCAGCACCTTATCGGCAGAACGTAATTCACCCCTCCACTTT. Protein sequence: CASTLSAERNSPLHF.

This clone appeared once. The genes are TRBV7-8 and TRBJ1-2; 7 bases match TRBD1. The junction had 8 bases not matched to a gene; V was cut back by 2 bases and J by 5 bases. Germline lookup yields CDR1 SGHVS and CDR2 FQNEAQ. CDR3 length equals 15 residues. CDR3 loop: CASSLSPGQLYGYTF. The DNA of the CDR3 is TGTGCCAGCAGCTTAAGCCCGGGACAGCTGTATGGCTACACCTTC.

The V and J genes are TRBV6-5 and TRBJ1-4; D ambiguous. V gave up 4 bases and J gave up 8 bases, with 17 bases separating them. CDR1 and CDR2 (germline): MNHEY, SVGAGI. The length of the CDR3 is 15 residues. The CDR3 region has the DNA TGTGCCAGCAGTTTGATTTCTACCCGTGGGGAAAAACTGTTTTTT. Translated, it gives CASSLISTRGEKLFF.

J is TRBJ1-3 and V is TRBV5-1; a weak D match, TRBD1 (5 bases). CDR3 length: 13 residues. CDR1 SGHRS and CDR2 YFSETQ come from the germline V gene. V lost 7 bases to trimming and J lost 4 bases, with 12 bases between them. CDR3 nucleotide sequence: TGCGCCAGCTACCCAGGGAACGGAAACACCATATATTTT. This codes for CASYPGNGNTIYF.

The V gene is TRBV3-1 (or the pseudogene TRBV3-2), the J gene TRBJ2-7, with 8 bases aligning to TRBD2. Germline assignment: CDR1 LGHDT and CDR2 YNNKEL (reference sequence). This CDR3 comprises 15 residues. V gave up 4 bases and J gave up 2 bases; unmatched junction bases: 7. Here the CDR3 reads CASSLGTSTAYEQYF. The CDR3 nucleotides read TGTGCCAGCAGCCTAGGGACTAGTACGGCCTACGAGCAGTACTTC.

The rearrangement uses TRBV5-1 and TRBJ1-1; the D gene is possibly TRBD1 (6 bases). This CDR3 spans 14 amino acids. Trimming removed 4 bases from V and 6 bases from J, with 16 bases in between. CDR1 SGHRS and CDR2 YFSETQ come from the germline V gene. This chain's CDR3 is CASSAQQGTSEAFF. CDR3 in DNA: TGCGCCAGCAGCGCCCAACAGGGTACCTCTGAAGCTTTCTTT. The full variable domain, its missing parts supplied by reference TRBV5-1 and TRBJ1-1, is KAGVTQTPRYLIKTRGQQVTLSCSPISGHRSVSWYQQTPGQGLQFLFEYFSETQRNKGNFPGRFSGRQFSNSRSEMNVSTLELGDSALYLCASSAQQGTSEAFFGQGTRLTVV.

The chain employs TRBV5-4 and TRBJ2-1, with TRBD2 identical over 10 bases. Germline V gene data show CDR1 as SGHNT and CDR2 as YYREEE (reference sequence). With V trimmed by 3 bases and J by 6 bases, 6 bases remained unmatched. The CDR3 is 15 amino acids. The CDR3 DNA is TGTGCCAGCAGCTCCGGGACTAGCGTGTTCAATGAGCAGTTCTTC. It is translated as CASSSGTSVFNEQFF.

This chain connects TRBV14 to TRBJ2-7, with D perhaps matching TRBD1 or TRBD2 (6 bases each). V shed 0 bases and J shed 2 bases, with 17 bases lying between them. This CDR3 is 17 amino acids long. Germline V gene data show CDR1 as SGHDN and CDR2 as FVKESK. Here the CDR3 reads CASSQDPLRGRPYEQYF. Written as DNA, the CDR3 is TGTGCCAGCAGCCAAGATCCCCTCCGGGGGCGTCCCTACGAGCAGTACTTC.

A single count supports this clone. This CDR3 is CASRDRGLSTDTQYF. DNA of the CDR3: TGTGCCAGCAGAGACAGGGGGCTAAGCACAGATACGCAGTATTTT. The chain combines TRBV6-5 with TRBJ2-3; 10 bases are a match to TRBD1. The junction had 3 bases not matched to a gene; V was cut back by 6 bases and J by 0 bases. Germline-derived CDR1 and CDR2 are MNHEY and SVGAGI. The CDR3 covers 15 residues.

V usage is TRBV10-3 and J usage is TRBJ2-3, with D possibly called TRBD1 or TRBD2 (5 bases each). CDR1 and CDR2 (germline): ENHRY, SYGVKD. V lost 10 bases and J lost 4, with 18 bases in between. CDR3 length: 14 residues. The CDR3 DNA follows: TGTGCCACCAGACCCCTGGGGGTCGCAGATACGCAGTATTTT. Translated: CATRPLGVADTQYF.

This sequence joins TRBV28 and TRBJ1-1, with TRBD1 as a possible D gene (5 bases). Trimming removed 4 bases from V and 3 bases from J, with 18 bases in between. The CDR3 has 16 residues. Germline V gene data show CDR1 as MDHEN and CDR2 as SYDVKM. The DNA of the CDR3 is TGTGCCAGCAGTTCCGCGCTGGGGGTCGGGGACACTGAAGCTTTCTTT. It specifies CASSSALGVGDTEAFF.

This clone showed up just once. The CDR3 region is CASRSQGLGEAFF. As DNA, the CDR3 is TGTGCCAGCAGGTCACAGGGTTTGGGTGAAGCTTTCTTT. The chain is built from TRBV11-2 and TRBJ1-1, with D maybe TRBD1 (6 bases). Trimming cost V 6 bases and J 7 bases, with 15 bases left between them. This CDR3 region has 13 residues. Germline CDR1 is SGHAT and CDR2 is FQNNGV.

The chain joins TRBV5-4 to TRBJ2-7; 9 bases line up with TRBD1. Germline CDR1 and CDR2: SGHNT and YYREEE (reference sequence). V lost 4 bases, J lost 4 bases, and 6 bases stayed unmatched. This CDR3 comprises 14 residues. CDR3 coding DNA: TGTGCCAGCAGCCACCCGGGACAGGGTTACGAGCAGTACTTC. Amino acid sequence: CASSHPGQGYEQYF.

The J gene is TRBJ1-1, the V gene TRBV2, with 9 bases that match TRBD1. V shed 7 bases, J shed 1 base, and the junction held 7 bases outside the gene matches. The CDR3 has 15 amino acids. Germline V gives CDR1 SNHLY, CDR2 FYNNEI. CDR3 amino acids: CASKGQGARNTEAFF. For the CDR3, the DNA is TGTGCCAGCAAGGGACAGGGAGCGCGGAACACTGAAGCTTTCTTT.

The chain combines TRBV10-2 with TRBJ2-7; D gene ambiguous. The CDR3 runs to 13 residues. The V end was cut by 3 bases, the J end by 0 bases, with 6 bases between. Per germline, CDR1 WSHSY and CDR2 SAAADI. CDR3 in DNA: TGCGCCAGCAGTGAAGGGCACTCCTACGAGCAGTACTTC. The encoded protein is CASSEGHSYEQYF.

This clone was observed a few times. The chain uses TRBV7-9 and TRBJ1-2; no clear D. CDR3 size: 13 residues. V shed 5 bases and J shed 6 bases, with 13 bases lying between them. The germline gives CDR1 SEHNR, CDR2 FQNEAQ (reference sequence). The CDR3 region has the DNA TGTGCCAGCAGCGATTCCCGTTGGGATGGCTACACCTTC. It yields the protein CASSDSRWDGYTF.

The chain has TRBV2 and TRBJ1-1; D gene uncertain. V was shortened by 4 bases and J by 1 base, with 4 bases between the two germline ends. Germline CDR1 SNHLY, CDR2 FYNNEI. The CDR3 length is 12 residues. CDR3 loop: CASSAGNTEAFF. CDR3 in DNA: TGTGCCAGCAGTGCAGGGAACACTGAAGCTTTCTTT.

The V gene is TRBV5-1, the J gene TRBJ1-4, with D possibly matching TRBD1 (5 bases). Germline CDR1 SGHRS, CDR2 YFSETQ. Trimming took off 0 bases at V and 3 bases at J, with 18 bases between the two ends. This CDR3 is 18 amino acids long. The CDR3 DNA sequence: TGCGCCAGCAGCTTGGGCAGGGCCCTTTCAGTAGCTAATGAAAAACTGTTTTTT. Translation gives CASSLGRALSVANEKLFF.

The CDR3, as DNA: TGTGCCAGCAGCCTCCTGGGGCCCGTCGGGGGCACTGAAGCTTTCTTT. Its protein is CASSLLGPVGGTEAFF. J is TRBJ1-1 and V is TRBV3-1 (or the pseudogene TRBV3-2), with D perhaps TRBD1 (5 bases). Deletions cut 4 bases from V and 4 bases from J, with 19 bases between. Germline CDR1 is LGHDT and CDR2 is YNNKEL (reference sequence). The CDR3 is made up of 16 amino acids.